A selection of T cell receptor beta chains follows, all from one sample in a study of T cell changes during pregnancy in multiple sclerosis. This table comes from immunoSEQ multiplex PCR, and its TCRdb copy is limited to in-frame clones, with some not included. The sample includes tens of thousands of clones, 92% of them seen just once. This specimen was CD4+ T cells from peripheral blood mononuclear cells, taken in the third trimester of pregnancy. These receptor sequences come from a female donor with multiple sclerosis, enrolled in a pregnancy study. Both conserved end residues are part of each CDR3. A D gene is named only where the DNA matches it firmly. Some rows mark clone size as missing; the rest say once, few, many or name a class of expanded clone.

d_call j_call v_call clone_size cdr3_nt cdr3_aa
- TRBJ2-7 TRBV11-1 - TGTGCCAGCAGCTTAGCACCCCGGGACCCGGGGGTCTACGAGCAGTACTTC CASSLAPRDPGVYEQYF
TRBD1 TRBJ1-5 TRBV29-1 - TGCAGCGTTGATACAGGGGCCAATCAGCCCCAGCATTTT CSVDTGANQPQHF
- TRBJ1-2 TRBV25-1 - TGTGCCAGCAGTCCCCCAGGGTTAAACTATGGCTACACCTTC CASSPPGLNYGYTF
TRBD2 TRBJ2-1 TRBV2 - TGTGCCAGCAGGCGGACTAGCGGGACTTACAATGAGCAGTTCTTC CASRRTSGTYNEQFF
- TRBJ2-7 TRBV6-5 - TGTGCCAGCAGGCTCTGGACAGATTACGAGCAGTACTTC CASRLWTDYEQYF
- TRBJ2-7 TRBV6-5 - TGTGCCAGCAGCACGACAGGTTCGGGGTACGAGCAGTACTTC CASSTTGSGYEQYF
- TRBJ2-5 TRBV19 - TGTGCCAGTAGTATAGGACTACAAGAGACCCAGTACTTC CASSIGLQETQYF
- TRBJ1-1 TRBV7-2 - TGTGCCAGCAGCTTAGATAGGGGAGGGGGCACTGAAGCTTTCTTT CASSLDRGGGTEAFF
- TRBJ1-1 TRBV25-1 - TGTGCCAGCAGTGCCAGGGTCTCCACTGAAGCTTTCTTT CASSARVSTEAFF
- TRBJ1-5 TRBV6-5 once TGTGCCAGCAGTTACTCAGGGGTCAATCAGCCCCAGCATTTT CASSYSGVNQPQHF
TRBD1 TRBJ1-6 TRBV29-1 - TGCAGCGTTGCGGTAGGGGCAGGGGGAAATTCACCCCTCCACTTT CSVAVGAGGNSPLHF
TRBD1 TRBJ1-6 TRBV2 - TGTGCCAGCAGTGGTCAGGGGGCCAGATCACCCCTCCACTTT CASSGQGARSPLHF
- TRBJ2-7 TRBV9 - TGTGCCAGCGGCCGAGACCAAGTCCAGGACTTC CASGRDQVQDF
TRBD2 TRBJ2-5 TRBV6-6 - TGTGCCAGCAGGACTAGCGGGGAGCAAGAGACCCAGTACTTC CASRTSGEQETQYF
- TRBJ1-2 TRBV5-4 - TGTGCCAGCAGCTTGGAATCCTCGGCGGACTATGGCTACACCTTC CASSLESSADYGYTF
TRBD2 TRBJ2-6 TRBV4-3 - TGCGCCAGCAGCCAAGATGTGGGGGGGAGGGCCAACGTCCTGACTTTC CASSQDVGGRANVLTF
TRBD1 TRBJ2-3 TRBV29-1 - TGCAGCGAACCACCGACAGGGGCCCTTAAGGATACGCAGTATTTT CSEPPTGALKDTQYF
TRBD1 TRBJ1-2 TRBV7-3 once TGTGCCAGCAGCTTAATTACAGGGGGAGGCTACACCTTC CASSLITGGGYTF
- TRBJ1-1 TRBV10-2 once TGCGCCAGCAGTGATCCAGGGGCGATGAACACTGAAGCTTTCTTT CASSDPGAMNTEAFF
TRBD1 TRBJ2-6 TRBV28 - TGTGCCAGCAGTACAAGGGGGCCAGGGGCCAACGTCCTGACTTTC CASSTRGPGANVLTF
TRBD1 TRBJ2-5 TRBV15 - TGTGCCACCAGCATCCGGGACAGGAGTTGGTTGGAGACCCAGTACTTC CATSIRDRSWLETQYF
TRBD2 TRBJ2-1 TRBV5-6 few TGTGCCAGCAGCCGGAAGAGCGGGGGCTTCTACAATGAGCAGTTCTTC CASSRKSGGFYNEQFF
TRBD1 TRBJ1-5 TRBV13 once TGTGCCAGCAGCTTAGGAACAGGGGCTAATCAGCCCCAGCATTTT CASSLGTGANQPQHF
- TRBJ1-5 TRBV6-5 - TGTGCCAGCAGGGGAAGCGGGAAAAATCAGCCCCAGCATTTT CASRGSGKNQPQHF
TRBD2 TRBJ2-3 TRBV9 few TGTGCCAGCAGCGTAAGGCCCGGGTCGGCAAGCGGGGGCTCAGATACGCAGTATTTT CASSVRPGSASGGSDTQYF
TRBD2 TRBJ2-7 TRBV15 once TGTGCCACCAGCATAGCGGGGGGCTCATACGAGCAGTACTTC CATSIAGGSYEQYF
TRBD1 TRBJ1-6 TRBV18 - TGTGCCAGCTCAACCACGGACAGGGGACAATCACCCCTCCACTTT CASSTTDRGQSPLHF
TRBD1 TRBJ2-7 TRBV7-2 - TGTGCCAGCAGCTCTCTCGGACAGGGCTACGAGCAGTACTTC CASSSLGQGYEQYF
TRBD1 TRBJ1-3 TRBV5-4 - TGTGCCAGCAGCTTGACGACAGGGGGCGCTGGAAACACCATATATTTT CASSLTTGGAGNTIYF
TRBD1 TRBJ1-1 TRBV6-4 - TGTGCCAGCAGTGAAGCCTGGACAGGGCAGAACACTGAAGCTTTCTTT CASSEAWTGQNTEAFF
- TRBJ2-4 TRBV9 - TGTGCCAGCAGCGTAGGGATCGCCCGGGAAGGTCTAGCCAAAAACATTCAGTACTTC CASSVGIAREGLAKNIQYF
- TRBJ1-1 TRBV7-2 - TGTGCCAGCAGCTTCCCCAGTTATGGGAACACTGAAGCTTTCTTT CASSFPSYGNTEAFF
- TRBJ2-3 TRBV6-6 - TGTGCCAGCAGTTACTCGAGGCAGCCTACAGATACGCAGTATTTT CASSYSRQPTDTQYF
- TRBJ1-1 TRBV7-2 - TGTGCCAGCAGCTTAGCGGGAGGAGGGGTGGGTGAAGCTTTCTTT CASSLAGGGVGEAFF
- TRBJ1-2 TRBV7-2 - TGTGCCAGCAGCGCCACCGGGACACTTAACTATGGCTACACCTTC CASSATGTLNYGYTF
- TRBJ2-3 TRBV11-2 - TGTGCCAGCAGCCCGCGTCGGCAACCGCGGGGAGATACGCAGTATTTT CASSPRRQPRGDTQYF
- TRBJ2-6 TRBV19 - TGTGCCAGTAGGAGCAGGGGCTCTGGGGCCAACGTCCTGACTTTC CASRSRGSGANVLTF
- TRBJ1-4 TRBV30 few TGTGCCTGGAGTCACGGGGGGAGTGGTGAAAAACTGTTTTTT CAWSHGGSGEKLFF
- TRBJ2-5 TRBV4-1 - TGCGCCAGCAGCCAAGTAGGGGCTGGGGAGACCCAGTACTTC CASSQVGAGETQYF
- TRBJ1-2 TRBV9 - TGTGCCAGCAGCGTCCAGACAGGTTTCCCCGACTATGGCTACACCTTC CASSVQTGFPDYGYTF
- TRBJ1-4 TRBV5-1 - TGCGCCAGCAGCTCCGGAGGGGCCTGGGAAAAACTGTTTTTT CASSSGGAWEKLFF
TRBD1 TRBJ2-7 TRBV7-9 - TGTGCCAGCAGCTTAAGCCGACAGGGGGCGGGAGGCGAGCAGTACTTC CASSLSRQGAGGEQYF
- TRBJ2-6 TRBV5-1 - TGCGCCAGCAGCCCGGGGGTCGGCTCTGGGGCCAACGTCCTGACTTTC CASSPGVGSGANVLTF
TRBD2 TRBJ2-5 TRBV4-2 - TGTGCCAGCAGCCAAGCTGGGACTAGCGGGGGGAAAGAGACCCAGTACTTC CASSQAGTSGGKETQYF
- TRBJ1-1 TRBV11-1 once TGTGCCAGCAGCACGCCTTTACAGGGTGACACTGAAGCTTTCTTT CASSTPLQGDTEAFF
TRBD1 TRBJ2-7 TRBV7-2 once TGTGCCAGCAGCCCCCGACAGGGAACCTACGAGCAGTACTTC CASSPRQGTYEQYF
- TRBJ2-6 TRBV11-3 - TGTGCCAGCAGCTTAGGGGCAGCCCCTTGGGCCAACGTCCTGACTTTC CASSLGAAPWANVLTF
- TRBJ2-1 TRBV14 - TGTGCCAGCAGCCAACAACAGGGATTGGGCAATGAGCAGTTCTTC CASSQQQGLGNEQFF
- TRBJ2-7 TRBV7-2 - TGTGCCAGCAGCTCCCAAGTCAGCTCCTACGAGCAGTACTTC CASSSQVSSYEQYF
- TRBJ2-7 TRBV7-3 - TGTGCCAGCAGTTCGACAGCCACGCGCGAGCAGTACTTC CASSSTATREQYF
- TRBJ1-1 TRBV9 - TGTGCCAGCAGCGCTCCCTCGGGAAAGTATACTGAAGCTTTCTTT CASSAPSGKYTEAFF
- TRBJ1-6 TRBV5-1 once TGCGCCAGCAGAATAAGGGGATCGAGCTCCTATAATTCACCCCTCCACTTT CASRIRGSSSYNSPLHF
- TRBJ2-7 TRBV30 once TGTGCCCACGGATTGGGGCGGACCTACGAGCAGTACTTC CAHGLGRTYEQYF
TRBD1 TRBJ1-1 TRBV4-3 - TGCGCCAGCAGCCAAGGGGGACAGGGGTTAGATGAAGCTTTCTTT CASSQGGQGLDEAFF
TRBD1 TRBJ2-7 TRBV25-1 - TGTGCCAGCAGTGAACCCGGACAGGGATCAGCCGAGCAGTACTTC CASSEPGQGSAEQYF
- TRBJ2-1 TRBV5-8 - TGTGCCAGCAGCTTGGGAGGCGAGCAGTTCTTC CASSLGGEQFF
- TRBJ1-2 TRBV6-6 - TGTGCCAGCACCCCTTCGGCTAACTATGGCTACACCTTC CASTPSANYGYTF